Listed below are T cell receptor beta chains from one sample, sequenced in a study of T cells after yellow fever vaccination. TCRdb redid the calling of the 5' RACE reads with MiXCR, one entry per CDR3 protein. The sample consists of more than 95,000 distinct CDR3 sequences, almost 9% of them appearing once. The source material was CD8+ T cells sorted from PBMCs, sampled on the day of the yellow fever booster vaccination. Receptors originate from a man aged 18-30 years who received the YFV17D yellow fever vaccine. CDR3s include the opening cysteine and the closing phenylalanine or tryptophan. Each record gives: V gene, clone size, D gene, J gene, CDR3 DNA, CDR3 protein. The D gene is left open where the match is weak. Not every row has a clone size; where given, it reads once, few, many or a size class.

TRBV4-3	-	-	TRBJ2-1	TGCGCCAGCAGCCAAGGTTCGGGTTCCTACAATGAGCAGTTCTTC	CASSQGSGSYNEQFF
TRBV27	few	TRBD1	TRBJ1-5	TGTGCCAGCAGTTCCCGCCCGGACAGGGGCAATCAGCCCCAGCATTTT	CASSSRPDRGNQPQHF
TRBV4-3	many	-	TRBJ2-2	TGCGCCAGCAGCCCAGAGGGGTACACCGGGGAGCTGTTTTTT	CASSPEGYTGELFF
TRBV19	-	TRBD2	TRBJ2-3	TGTGCCAGTATCGACTCAGGGACTAGCGGTGCAGATACGCAGTATTTT	CASIDSGTSGADTQYF
TRBV7-9	-	-	TRBJ2-3	TGTGCCAGCAGCCTCTTTAGGACTACCCACACAGATACGCAGTATTTT	CASSLFRTTHTDTQYF
TRBV19	-	-	TRBJ2-1	TGTGCCAGTAGTATAGTAGGAGGGGTGGCCTACAATGAGCAGTTCTTC	CASSIVGGVAYNEQFF
TRBV4-1	-	-	TRBJ2-3	TGCGCCAGCAGCCAAGCGGATAGCGGATACACAGATACGCAGTATTTT	CASSQADSGYTDTQYF
TRBV4-1	many	TRBD1	TRBJ2-3	TGCGCCAGCAGGCCCGACAGGGGGCTTCCAGATACGCAGTATTTT	CASRPDRGLPDTQYF
TRBV7-8	-	-	TRBJ1-1	TGTGCCAGCAGCTCCCCCTCGTTCCTGAACACTGAAGCTTTCTTT	CASSSPSFLNTEAFF
TRBV3-1	-	-	TRBJ1-3	TGTGCCAGCAGCCAAGGCCAGGGTTCTGGAAACACCATATATTTT	CASSQGQGSGNTIYF
TRBV4-1	few	-	TRBJ1-5	TGCGCCAGCAGCCAAGAAGGTACAGTAAATCAGCCCCAGCATTTT	CASSQEGTVNQPQHF
TRBV7-9	few	TRBD1	TRBJ2-7	TGTGCCAGCAGTCAACAGGGGATGAACTACGAGCAGTACTTC	CASSQQGMNYEQYF
TRBV9	-	TRBD2	TRBJ2-3	TGTGCCAGCAGCGCCGGACTAGCGGAAAACACAGATACGCAGTATTTT	CASSAGLAENTDTQYF
TRBV4-1	-	-	TRBJ1-1	TGCGCCAGCAGCCAAGATCGTCCGGGTGACACTGAAGCTTTCTTT	CASSQDRPGDTEAFF
TRBV4-2	many	-	TRBJ2-4	TGTGCCAGCAGCCAAGGTGGCCCGGACATTCAGTACTTC	CASSQGGPDIQYF
TRBV4-3	-	TRBD1	TRBJ2-5	TGCGCCAGCAGCCAAGGGACAGGGGACCAAGAGACCCAGTACTTC	CASSQGTGDQETQYF
TRBV6-1	-	-	TRBJ2-3	TGTGCCAGCAGTGTACGACAGGCAGATACGCAGTATTTT	CASSVRQADTQYF
TRBV5-1	-	-	TRBJ1-1	TGCGCCAGCAGCTTGGCCTTGGGGCAGAACACTGAAGCTTTCTTT	CASSLALGQNTEAFF
TRBV5-5	-	-	TRBJ1-1	TGTGCCAGCAGCTTGGCCGTCGTGACACTGAACACTGAAGCTTTCTTT	CASSLAVVTLNTEAFF